The sequence of this T cell receptor (beta chain) was determined in a study of shared clonotypes between healthy human individuals. Study information: Each donor contributed plates that comprised three CD4 naive, three CD4 memory, two CD8 naive and one CD8 memory. Findings and caveats of the study: Clonotype sharing among the donors was expected to vary with sequencing depth. Estimated richness was generally greater in naive than memory subsets. Sharing across four donors was highest in naive CD4 (roughly 5%) and lowest in memory CD8 (about 0.4%).

Using immunoSEQ multiplex PCR, the repertoire was profiled, and TCRdb retains in-frame clones only, with some absent. This table holds about 700,000 clones, roughly 94% found once. Germline CDR1 SGHAT, CDR2 FQNNGV. Trimming took 5 bases from V and 7 from J, leaving 14 bases between them. The CDR3 is 13 amino acids. Naivety among CD8 cells was defined by CD45RO negativity and positive CCR7 selection, thereby excluding terminally differentiated effector memory CD45RA+ cells. About this clone: The antigen is undetermined.

This receptor was identified in a man between 25 and 39 years old in good health. Sequenced: naive CD8+ T cells sorted from blood. The chain employs TRBV11-2 and TRBJ2-5, with D unresolved. CDR3 sequence reads: CASSPDGLMTQYF. The CDR3 nucleotides are TGTGCCAGCAGCCCTGACGGCCTAATGACCCAGTACTTC. The full variable domain, rest sourced from reference TRBV11-2 and TRBJ2-5, is EAGVAQSPRYKIIEKRQSVAFWCNPISGHATLYWYQQILGQGPKLLIQFQNNGVVDDSQLPKDRFSAERLKGVDSTLKIQPAKLEDSAVYLCASSPDGLMTQYFGPGTRLLVL.